This T cell receptor beta chain was identified in a study of read filtering for tumor transcriptome and immune sequencing (TCRdb year 2020). With regard to the full study: The cohort was composed of some 16 male and 14 to 15 female patients, with a mean age of approximately 66 years and an age range of about 45 to 90. By revised international staging, roughly 8 patients were R-ISS I, 16 were R-ISS II and roughly seven were R-ISS III. After DNase treatment, whole-transcriptome libraries were prepared with the TruSeq RNA Access Library Prep Kit. TCR-region mapped reads per sample ranged from about 4.05 to 10.27 million with IR-seq versus only roughly 75 to 1273 with RNA-seq. Using the same bone marrow samples, the study ran both targeted immune repertoire sequencing and bulk whole-transcriptome sequencing and then compared the TCR repertoires from each method. A main aim was a read-filtering strategy for immune repertoire data, specifically whether clonotypes supported by a single read should be removed. The paper as a whole reports these results and caveats: Removing single-read clonotypes increased the correlation between IR-seq and RNA-seq shared clonotype proportions. Single-read clonotypes made up about four fifths of clonotypes but 3.5% to 4.5% of total reads in IR-seq, and over 60% of clonotypes and about 45% of reads in RNA-seq. The sorted CD138-negative fraction was a mixed bone marrow immune population, not purified T cells. IR-seq captured clonotypes at much higher depth and more reliably than RNA-seq, and smaller IR-seq throughput sufficed to identify most shared clonotypes.

Via the germline V gene, CDR1 is SNHLY and CDR2 FYNNEI. V drops 4 bases and J drops 4 bases, leaving 11 bases in between. From the cysteine through the phenylalanine, the CDR3 covers 13 amino acids. Just CDR3 DNA is preserved here, 39 bases in frame from base 1. Each patient had bone marrow sampled at the time of active disease. Bone marrow mononuclear cells were isolated by Ficoll-Hypaque density gradient centrifugation. To remove myeloma plasma cells, the cells were labeled with CD138 magnetic microbeads on a MACS separator, and CD138-negative cells were then collected by negative selection. The purity of the isolated cells was checked by flow cytometry with CD138 antibodies on an Attune NxT. TRIzol reagent was used to extract total RNA, which was then quantified with a NanoDrop spectrophotometer. For each patient, the CD138-negative bone marrow sample underwent paired RNA-seq and IR-seq. This clonotype was seen more than once but under ten times. The antigen it recognizes is unknown. Base qualities were left out, and no much larger clone turns up one base away.

TCR libraries were built from approximately 0.4 ug RNA with the Immunoverse kit, using molecular barcoded adaptors covering alpha/delta and beta/gamma chains. TCR library preparation used the same RNA that went into transcriptome sequencing. Sequencing of TCR libraries was carried out on an Illumina HiSeq 4000 with 2 x 150 cycles. For the original study's pipeline: MiXCR aligned TCR reads to human V, D, J and C references and assembled the aligned reads into CDR3 clonotypes, with quality filtering and error correction included. Clonotype counts and gene usage diversity were analyzed with the tcR package in R. For inspection of raw mapping reads, RNA-seq reads were mapped by STAR aligner version 2.5.3a onto GRCh37 of the human genome. To test the effect of sequencing depth on detected clonotypes, IR-seq fastq files were randomly downsampled using Seqtk 1.3. TCRdb handled the public reads itself, with Q25 trimming in fastp and clone calling in MiXCR, and kept productive beta chains. Identical CDR3 protein sequences are pooled into one entry, listed with their most common genes and DNA. TCRdb's processing, not the authors' own work, is the source of the V and J calls. Counted in this sample were 50,000 or so distinct CDR3 sequences; roughly 18% of them appeared once. Together, the top ten hold approximately 15% of the sample.

Recombination joined TRBV2 with TRBJ2-7, with TRBD2 as a weak D call on 5 bases. The material sequenced was a population of CD138-negative cells sorted from bone marrow. The cell subset or site label, read with the paper, signifies: bone marrow mononuclear cells depleted of CD138+ plasma/myeloma cells by negative magnetic selection. This sequence was found in a donor at least 40 years old with multiple myeloma. Read as DNA, the sequence is TGTGCCAGCAGTGTAAGGGAGAAATACGAGCAGTACTTC. Its protein product is CASSVREKYEQYF.